The rows below give T cell receptor beta chains drawn from one sample of a study of CD8+CD57+ T cells in acquired aplastic anemia. TCRdb recomputed calls from the reads with MiXCR, one row per CDR3 protein. The sample shows 15,000 to 20,000 distinct CDR3 sequences, under 40% of them seen only once. Sequenced material: CD8+CD57+ T cells sorted from PBMCs. The receptors derive from a human donor with aplastic anemia. CDR3s include the opening cysteine and the closing phenylalanine or tryptophan. A D gene is named only where the DNA matches it firmly. Clone size, where shown, is once, few, many, or a class for clones that have expanded.

D gene	V gene	J gene	clone size	CDR3 DNA	CDR3 protein
TRBD1	TRBV5-5	TRBJ2-3	NA	TGTGCCAGCAGCTTGGACAGGGGGCGAACAGATACGCAGTATTTT	CASSLDRGRTDTQYF
NA	TRBV20-1	TRBJ1-1	NA	TGCAGTGCTAGAGGATTTACTGTTGGAGCTTTCTTT	CSARGFTVGAFF
NA	TRBV10-3	TRBJ2-5	many	TGTGCCACCACAACCGGGACAATATCCCAAGAGACCCAGTACTTC	CATTTGTISQETQYF
TRBD1	TRBV19	TRBJ2-7	NA	TGTGCCAGTAGTATCGGGACAGCGCTCTCCTACGAGCAGTACTTC	CASSIGTALSYEQYF
NA	TRBV7-9	TRBJ2-7	NA	TGTGCCAGCACTACCGGGGGCGGGCAGTACTTC	CASTTGGGQYF
TRBD2	TRBV20-1	TRBJ2-7	NA	TGCAGTGCAAATCCGACTAGCGGGAGGGCCCACGAGCAGTACTTC	CSANPTSGRAHEQYF
TRBD2	TRBV29-1	TRBJ2-1	few	TGCAGCGTCCTGGGACTAGCGCCAACCTACAATGAGCAGTTCTTC	CSVLGLAPTYNEQFF
TRBD1	TRBV2	TRBJ1-4	few	TGTGCCAGCAGGGACAGGGGGCGGAGTGAAAAACTGTTTTTT	CASRDRGRSEKLFF
NA	TRBV6-4	TRBJ2-2	NA	TGTGCCAGCAGTGGAGTGAACACCGGGGAGCTGTTTTTT	CASSGVNTGELFF
TRBD1	TRBV5-1	TRBJ2-7	NA	TGCGCCAGCAGCGAACCCCGGGACAGGGGGTCCTACGAGCAGTACTTC	CASSEPRDRGSYEQYF
NA	TRBV20-1	TRBJ2-1	NA	TGCAGTGTCGACGGGACCCTATACAATGAGCAGTTCTTC	CSVDGTLYNEQFF
NA	TRBV5-1	TRBJ1-1	few	TGCGCCAGCAGTCCTGGAGGAGGGTACACTGAAGCTTTCTTT	CASSPGGGYTEAFF
TRBD2	TRBV5-4	TRBJ2-1	many	TGTGCCAGCAGCTTGGATCCCCTACTAGCGGGGGGGTACAATGAGCAGTTCTTC	CASSLDPLLAGGYNEQFF
NA	TRBV7-2	TRBJ2-1	few	TGTGCCAGCAGCTTCGGGCCTTTCTACAATGAGCAGTTCTTC	CASSFGPFYNEQFF
TRBD1	TRBV2	TRBJ1-5	few	TGTGCCAGCAGTCCTCAGGGGGCAGGGCAGCCCCAGCATTTT	CASSPQGAGQPQHF